Listed below are T cell receptor beta chains from one sample, sequenced in a study of blood T cell repertoires in COVID-19. Clones were sequenced by immunoSEQ multiplex PCR, and TCRdb holds only the in-frame ones, with some missing. The repertoire holds around 110,000 clones, around nine tenths seen once, with 1.8% in the top ten. The source material was peripheral blood. The receptors shown here come from a human donor with active COVID-19. The donor label of this sample is uncertain. Both conserved end residues are part of each CDR3. D genes are given only for firm matches. Not all rows give a size; the values are once, few, many and, for expanded clones, a class.

clone_size	d_call	v_call	j_call	cdr3_aa	cdr3_nt
NA	TRBD1	TRBV18	TRBJ1-2	CASSLTRTGSNYGYTF	TGTGCCAGCTCACTCACCCGGACAGGGTCTAACTATGGCTACACCTTC
NA	TRBD1	TRBV5-3	TRBJ2-3	CARSADRDTDTQYF	TGTGCCAGAAGCGCAGACAGGGATACAGATACGCAGTATTTT
NA	TRBD1	TRBV7-6	TRBJ1-6	CASSLVLAGGNNSPLHF	TGTGCCAGCAGCTTAGTCCTGGCAGGGGGAAATAATTCACCCCTCCACTTT
NA	TRBD2	TRBV4-1	TRBJ2-1	CASSQTIAGGNNEQFF	TGCGCCAGCAGCCAAACCATAGCGGGGGGCAACAATGAGCAGTTCTTC
few	NA	TRBV7-2	TRBJ1-2	CASSSDFYGYTF	TGTGCCAGCAGCTCGGACTTTTATGGCTACACCTTC
NA	NA	TRBV16	TRBJ2-7	CASSQSPTRLEQYF	TGTGCCAGCAGCCAATCTCCAACTCGATTGGAGCAGTACTTC
NA	NA	TRBV12-3/TRBV12-4	TRBJ1-2	CASSSPWTGYTF	TGTGCCAGCAGTTCACCTTGGACAGGCTACACCTTC
NA	NA	TRBV7-2	TRBJ1-6	CASSTGLRNNSPLHF	TGTGCCAGCAGCACGGGACTCCGGAACAATTCACCCCTCCACTTT
once	TRBD1	TRBV19	TRBJ2-7	CASSSRDRGPENYEQYF	TGTGCCAGTAGTAGCCGGGACAGGGGGCCGGAGAATTACGAGCAGTACTTC
once	TRBD1	TRBV4-3	TRBJ1-2	CASSQGARQTGDYGYTF	TGCGCCAGCAGCCAAGGGGCACGACAAACAGGGGATTATGGCTACACCTTC
NA	TRBD2	TRBV7-2	TRBJ2-1	CASSFQLAGGPYEQFF	TGTGCCAGCAGCTTCCAACTAGCGGGGGGGCCGTATGAGCAGTTCTTC
NA	NA	TRBV4-3	TRBJ1-2	CASSQASSSYGYTF	TGCGCCAGCAGCCAAGCGTCGTCCAGCTATGGCTACACCTTC
NA	TRBD2	TRBV7-8	TRBJ2-3	CASSAEGGWYPDTQYF	TGTGCCAGCAGCGCCGAGGGAGGGTGGTATCCAGATACGCAGTATTTT
once	NA	TRBV30	TRBJ2-5	CAWSRGRRGPQYF	TGTGCCTGGAGTAGAGGACGGCGGGGACCCCAGTACTTC
NA	TRBD2	TRBV6-2/TRBV6-3	TRBJ2-5	CASSDLGGAMVETQYF	TGTGCCAGCAGTGACCTCGGGGGGGCCATGGTAGAGACCCAGTACTTC
NA	NA	TRBV5-6	TRBJ2-6	CASSLGLAGANVLTF	TGTGCCAGCAGCTTGGGGCTGGCTGGGGCCAACGTCCTGACTTTC
NA	TRBD1	TRBV5-1	TRBJ1-2	CASSPWTGNYGYTF	TGCGCCAGCAGCCCCTGGACAGGGAACTATGGCTACACCTTC
NA	NA	TRBV5-4	TRBJ1-3	CASSGYGTTNTIYF	TGTGCCAGCAGCGGCTACGGGACAACAAACACCATATATTTT
few	NA	TRBV5-1	TRBJ2-3	CASSLAIGGADTQYF	TGCGCCAGCAGCTTGGCCATAGGGGGGGCAGATACGCAGTATTTT
NA	TRBD2	TRBV4-2	TRBJ2-5	CASSQEWGGQETQYF	TGTGCCAGCAGCCAAGAGTGGGGGGGCCAAGAGACCCAGTACTTC
NA	NA	TRBV27	TRBJ1-1	CATAGWVSAEAFF	TGTGCCACCGCGGGGTGGGTCTCGGCTGAAGCTTTCTTT
NA	NA	TRBV12-3/TRBV12-4	TRBJ2-5	CASSLLTSQTQYF	TGTGCCAGCAGTTTATTGACTTCCCAGACCCAGTACTTC
NA	NA	TRBV19	TRBJ1-5	CASRDSGQPQHF	TGTGCCAGTAGGGACAGTGGGCAGCCCCAGCATTTT
NA	NA	TRBV6-6	TRBJ1-1	CASSRTGNTEAFF	TGTGCCAGCAGTCGAACAGGGAACACTGAAGCTTTCTTT
NA	TRBD2	TRBV5-1	TRBJ2-2	CASSFEREGTGELFF	TGCGCCAGCAGCTTTGAAAGGGAGGGCACCGGGGAGCTGTTTTTT
NA	NA	TRBV19	TRBJ2-1	CASSISPYSYNEQFF	TGTGCCAGTAGTATTAGCCCCTATTCCTACAATGAGCAGTTCTTC
NA	NA	TRBV19	TRBJ2-3	CASSIVAATDTQYF	TGTGCCAGTAGTATAGTAGCGGCCACAGATACGCAGTATTTT
NA	NA	TRBV14	TRBJ1-1	CASSQAGMNTEAFF	TGTGCCAGCAGCCAAGCCGGTATGAACACTGAAGCTTTCTTT
few	TRBD2	TRBV25-1	TRBJ2-7	CASSAAGGNYEQYF	TGTGCCAGCAGTGCAGCGGGGGGGAACTACGAGCAGTACTTC
few	NA	TRBV6-5	TRBJ1-2	CASQYRVESGYTF	TGTGCCAGCCAGTACAGGGTAGAATCGGGCTACACCTTC